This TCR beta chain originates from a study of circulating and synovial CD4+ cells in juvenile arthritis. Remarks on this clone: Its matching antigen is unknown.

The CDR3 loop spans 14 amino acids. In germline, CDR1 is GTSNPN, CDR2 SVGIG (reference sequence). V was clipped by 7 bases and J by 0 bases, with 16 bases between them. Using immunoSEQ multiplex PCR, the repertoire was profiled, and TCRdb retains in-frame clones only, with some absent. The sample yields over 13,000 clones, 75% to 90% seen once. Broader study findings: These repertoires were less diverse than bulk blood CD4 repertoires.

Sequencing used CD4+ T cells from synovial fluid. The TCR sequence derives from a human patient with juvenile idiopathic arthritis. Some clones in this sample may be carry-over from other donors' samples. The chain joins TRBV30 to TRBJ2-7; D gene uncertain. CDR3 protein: CASTYALGSYEQYF. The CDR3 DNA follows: TGTGCCTCAACCTATGCACTTGGCTCCTACGAGCAGTACTTC.